This T cell receptor beta chain was retrieved from a study of neurological immune-mediated disorders. Study results and caveats: Grouping of repertoires by phylogeny put those of 18 of 34 multiple sclerosis patients into a single related-CDR3 cluster, a possible signature.

PBMCs stored at -80 C, 2 million in total, were the source of the unsorted libraries. CDR1 is SGHRS and CDR2 is YFSETQ in the germline V gene. With 4 bases removed from V and 0 bases from J, the gap between germline ends came to 11 bases. CDR3 length: 15 residues. This clonotype was picked up many times. Its antigen remains unidentified. The cDNA came from 5'RACE with 10-nucleotide random UMIs. TCRdb fed the 5' RACE reads into MiXCR, producing one record per CDR3 protein. The profile shows about 66,000 distinct CDR3 sequences, approximately 4.1% of them singletons. The sample taken for sequencing was PBMCs. V is TRBV5-1 and J is TRBJ1-5; D not certain. This sequence originates from a man aged 25 to 40 with multiple sclerosis. CDR3 coding DNA: TGCGCCAGCAGCCAGGACGGAGATAGCAATCAGCCCCAGCATTTT. This encodes CASSQDGDSNQPQHF.